The 25 T cell receptor beta chains listed next were all sequenced from one sample in a study of Graves' ophthalmopathy and Graves' hyperthyroidism. The authors amplified TCR beta CDR3 regions from RNA transcripts. An initial RT-PCR round employing HTBI primers preceded a second-round multiplex PCR. TCRdb reprocessed the multiplex PCR reads with MiXCR, giving one entry per CDR3 protein. The repertoire holds around 1.1 million distinct CDR3 sequences, with roughly two fifths as singletons. Input material: peripheral blood or thyroid tissue (not recorded which). These receptors originate from an adult man with Graves' hyperthyroidism.

This clonotype was detected ten times or more. The chain employs TRBV24-1 and TRBJ1-5; 8 bases are a match to TRBD1. V gave up 9 bases and J gave up 1 base; unmatched junction bases: 10. Germline assignment: CDR1 KGHDR and CDR2 SFDVKD. This CDR3 contains 16 residues. CDR3 sequence (DNA): TGTGCCACCGGACGAGGACAGGGAGGCAGCAATCAGCCCCAGCATTTT. Translation: CATGRGQGGSNQPQHF.

This clonotype was detected once. The rearrangement joins TRBV5-1 to TRBJ1-2, with D possibly being TRBD1 (5 bases). CDR3 size: 15 residues. V lost 0 bases and J 3 bases, leaving 12 bases between the germline ends. The germline V gene encodes CDR1 SGHRS and CDR2 YFSETQ. The CDR3 sequence is CASSLAAQGDYGYTF. The CDR3, as DNA: TGCGCCAGCAGCTTGGCCGCGCAGGGAGACTATGGCTACACCTTC. Full variable domain (missing parts from reference TRBV5-1 and TRBJ1-2): KAGVTQTPRYLIKTRGQQVTLSCSPISGHRSVSWYQQTPGQGLQFLFEYFSETQRNKGNFPGRFSGRQFSNSRSEMNVSTLELGDSALYLCASSLAAQGDYGYTFGSGTRLTVV.

The chain combines TRBV7-2 with TRBJ1-2, with D unclear. V dropped 7 bases and J dropped 7 bases, with 16 bases sitting between them. This CDR3 region has 13 residues. CDR1 and CDR2 from the germline V gene are SGHTA and FQGNSA. CDR3 sequence (DNA): TGTGCCAGCACCGAAGACGGGGATGTTGGCTACACCTTC. It yields the protein CASTEDGDVGYTF.

This clonotype was recorded at least ten times. V usage is TRBV7-9 and J usage is TRBJ2-7; 14 nucleotides match TRBD2. The CDR3 extends over 17 amino acids. J gave up 6 bases and V 5 bases, and 12 bases lay outside the gene matches. CDR1 and CDR2 (germline): SEHNR, FQNEAQ (reference sequence). The CDR3, as DNA: TGTGCCAGCAGCCCCCAGGGACTAGCGGGAGATTTACGCGAGCAGTACTTC. Encoded protein: CASSPQGLAGDLREQYF.

This clonotype was seen repeatedly, ten times or more. The chain links TRBV29-1 to TRBJ2-2; D possibly corresponds to TRBD1 (5 bases). This CDR3 is built from 15 residues. Germline CDR1 reads SQVTM; CDR2 reads ANQGSEA. V gave up 2 bases and J gave up 2 bases, with 12 bases separating them. For the CDR3, the DNA is TGCAGCGTTGAAACCCCCGACAGAAACACCGGGGAGCTGTTTTTT. Encoded protein: CSVETPDRNTGELFF.

V usage is TRBV12-3 or TRBV12-4 and J usage is TRBJ2-7, with D possibly TRBD1 on 5 matching bases. V was shortened by 7 bases and J by 0 bases, with 13 bases between the two germline ends. This CDR3 spans 14 amino acids. The CDR3 here is CASKEQEFSYEQYF. CDR3 DNA sequence: TGTGCCAGCAAAGAACAGGAATTCTCCTACGAGCAGTACTTC.

This clonotype has only a few counts. V gene TRBV11-3 combines with J gene TRBJ2-2; D not resolved. Germline V gene lookup returns CDR1 SGHNT and CDR2 YENEEA. CDR3 length: 15 residues. Trimming took 5 bases from V and 5 from J, leaving 15 bases between them. The CDR3 reads CASSPVSGGTGELFF. In nucleotides, the CDR3 is TGTGCCAGCAGCCCCGTCTCGGGCGGAACCGGGGAGCTGTTTTTT.

The V call is TRBV5-4, the J call TRBJ2-2; 8 nucleotides line up with TRBD1. Germline CDR1 and CDR2: SGHNT and YYREEE (reference sequence). V trimming: 4 bases; J trimming: 0 bases; junction bases outside the gene matches: 5. The CDR3 is 16 residues long. CDR3 protein: CASSLYRGANTGELFF. The CDR3 bases are TGTGCCAGCAGCCTCTACAGGGGGGCGAACACCGGGGAGCTGTTTTTT.

This clonotype was seen more than once but under ten times. The chain combines TRBV28 with TRBJ2-7; 9 nucleotides match TRBD1. Germline lookup yields CDR1 MDHEN and CDR2 SYDVKM. The CDR3 is 15 amino acids. V gave up 6 bases and J gave up 1 base; unmatched junction bases: 7. Here the CDR3 DNA reads TGTGCCAGCAGCCCACGACAGGGGGAGTCCTACGAGCAGTACTTC. Translated: CASSPRQGESYEQYF.

The V call is TRBV3-1, the J call TRBJ1-5; possible D gene TRBD1, 6 bases. This CDR3 has 15 residues. V lost 8 bases to trimming and J lost 0 bases, with 14 bases between them. The germline V gene encodes CDR1 LGHDT and CDR2 YNNKEL (reference sequence). CDR3: CASGPQGSSNQPQHF. The CDR3 DNA reads TGTGCCAGCGGCCCCCAGGGGTCTAGCAATCAGCCCCAGCATTTT.

This clonotype has only a few counts. The J gene is TRBJ2-2, the V gene TRBV12-3 or TRBV12-4; TRBD1 matches at 9 bases. This CDR3 comprises 16 residues. V was pared by 6 bases and J by 6 bases, with 11 bases of the junction left unmatched. CDR3 nucleotides: TGTGCCAGCAGCCCAACACCGGGACAGGGATCCGGGGAGCTGTTTTTT. It codes for CASSPTPGQGSGELFF.

At least ten counts were recorded for this clonotype. The chain carries TRBV29-1 and TRBJ2-2, with D maybe TRBD1 (6 bases). This CDR3 is built from 15 residues. Germline loops: CDR1 SQVTM, CDR2 ANQGSEA. Trimming removed 0 bases from V and 5 bases from J, with 13 bases in between. CDR3 sequence (DNA): TGCAGCGTTGAAGATCCCAAACAGGGAACCGGGGAGCTGTTTTTT. This translates into CSVEDPKQGTGELFF.

This clonotype was recorded many times. The V gene is TRBV12-3 or TRBV12-4, the J gene TRBJ2-7; D may be TRBD2 (6 bases). There are 15 residues in the CDR3. V was cut by 5 bases and J by 0 bases, with 14 bases left in between. This CDR3 is CASSALAGRSYEQYF. The CDR3, as DNA: TGTGCCAGCAGTGCCCTGGCGGGGCGCTCCTACGAGCAGTACTTC.

The rearrangement links TRBV7-2 to TRBJ1-1, with D hard to call. This CDR3 has 12 amino acids. The germline V and J ends were trimmed by 1 base and 10 bases, with 10 bases remaining between them. Germline V gene lookup returns CDR1 SGHTA and CDR2 FQGNSA. The CDR3 here is CTSSLEGRSAFF. The CDR3 DNA reads as TGTACCAGCAGCTTAGAAGGGAGGTCAGCTTTCTTT.

In its sample, this clonotype was seen a few times. The chain is built from TRBV19 and TRBJ2-7; 10 nucleotides align to TRBD1. Germline CDR1 reads LNHDA; CDR2 reads SQIVND (reference sequence). The V gene end was trimmed by 6 bases and the J gene end by 4 bases; junction bases not matched to a gene: 9. The CDR3 extends over 15 amino acids. The CDR3 region has the DNA TGTGCCAGTAGGGACCCGGGACAGGGGATATACGAGCAGTACTTC. It yields the protein CASRDPGQGIYEQYF.

The gene calls are TRBV7-3 and TRBJ1-2, with D tentatively TRBD1 (5 bases). Germline V gives CDR1 SGHTA, CDR2 FQGTGA. The CDR3 sequence is 12 residues long. V dropped 4 bases and J dropped 11 bases, with 14 bases sitting between them. The CDR3 reads CASSSASGGYTF. CDR3 sequence (DNA): TGTGCCAGCAGCTCCGCTAGCGGGGGTTACACCTTC.

The chain is built from TRBV19 and TRBJ1-1, with TRBD1 matching over 7 bases. Germline-derived CDR1 and CDR2 are LNHDA and SQIVND (reference sequence). The J segment lost 4 bases and the V segment lost 4 bases, leaving 27 bases of the junction unmatched. The CDR3 runs 21 residues. For the CDR3, the DNA is TGTGCCAGTAGTACCTCCTTCGACAGGGATGCCACCGGGGAACCAGGCACTGAAGCTTTCTTT. Its translation is CASSTSFDRDATGEPGTEAFF.

In DNA form, the CDR3 reads TGCGCCAGCAGCCTTCAACAGGGTTTGAACACTGAAGCTTTCTTT. It codes for CASSLQQGLNTEAFF. The chain links TRBV5-1 to TRBJ1-1, with TRBD1 as a possible D gene (6 bases). Germline-derived CDR1 and CDR2 are SGHRS and YFSETQ. CDR3 length: 15 residues. V shed 4 bases and J shed 0 bases, with 13 bases lying between them.

This clonotype was seen only a few times. This chain links TRBV19 with TRBJ2-2; D gene uncertain. The CDR3 contains 17 residues. V was cut by 3 bases and J by 1 base, with 15 bases left in between. CDR1 and CDR2 from the germline V gene are LNHDA and SQIVND (reference sequence). The CDR3 coding sequence is TGTGCCAGTAGTATGGGAACCCTGTCCAAGAACACCGGGGAGCTGTTTTTT. Residues: CASSMGTLSKNTGELFF. Using reference TRBV19 and TRBJ2-2 for the parts outside the CDR3, the full variable domain is DGGITQSPKYLFRKEGQNVTLSCEQNLNHDAMYWYRQDPGQGLRLIYYSQIVNDFQKGDIAEGYSVSREKKESFPLTVTSAQKNPTAFYLCASSMGTLSKNTGELFFGEGSRLTVL.

A note on this clonotype: A read error is possible here, since a much larger clone lies one base away. Since the CDR3 does not end with the conserved phenylalanine or tryptophan, this likely comes from a read error. The V call is TRBV20-1, the J call TRBJ2-5; D may be TRBD2 (6 bases). The V gene's germline CDR1 is DFQATT and CDR2 SNEGSKA (reference sequence). V lost 2 bases, J lost 2 bases, and 15 bases lay in between. The CDR3 covers 15 residues. CDR3: CSARLLANSQETQYL. The CDR3 nucleotides read TGCAGTGCTAGACTGCTAGCGAATTCTCAAGAGACCCAGTACCTC.

This chain connects TRBV12-3 or TRBV12-4 to TRBJ1-2, with a weak D call TRBD1 (6 bases). The CDR3 spans 12 residues. V lost 1 base and J lost 12, with 12 bases in between. This CDR3 is CASSLGGPGNTF. The CDR3 DNA reads as TGTGCCAGCAGTTTAGGGGGGCCCGGAAACACCTTC.

Ten or more counts support this clonotype. The chain links TRBV7-8 to TRBJ1-1; no definite D call. This CDR3 has 13 amino acids. CDR1 and CDR2 from the germline V gene are SGHVS and FQNEAQ. V was pared by 6 bases and J by 1 base, with 9 bases between. The CDR3 sequence is CASSKFGNTEAFF. The CDR3 DNA is TGTGCCAGCAGTAAGTTCGGGAACACTGAAGCTTTCTTT. The whole variable domain, remainder taken from reference TRBV7-8 and TRBJ1-1, is GAGVSQSPRYKVAKRGQDVALRCDPISGHVSLFWYQQALGQGPEFLTYFQNEAQLDKSGLPSDRFFAERPEGSVSTLKIQRTQQEDSAVYLCASSKFGNTEAFFGQGTRLTVV.

The chain is built from TRBV20-1 and TRBJ1-2; TRBD1 agrees at 9 bases. Germline trimming cut 6 bases from V and 4 bases from J; bases unmatched to any gene: 15. CDR1 is DFQATT and CDR2 is SNEGSKA in the germline V gene (reference sequence). The CDR3 consists of 16 residues. CDR3 nucleotide sequence: TGCAGTGCCGACGACAGGGGGACAGGAGGTTTCTATGGCTACACCTTC. It codes for CSADDRGTGGFYGYTF.

A few counts support this clonotype. The chain employs TRBV10-3 and TRBJ1-3, with D unresolved. The CDR3 length is 16 residues. CDR1 is ENHRY, CDR2 SYGVKD, per germline. V gave up 7 bases and J gave up 0 bases, with 16 bases separating them. The CDR3 DNA reads as TGTGCCATCACTGCAGGCCCCAAGAGCTCTGGAAACACCATATATTTT. It encodes CAITAGPKSSGNTIYF.

Only a few counts were recorded for this clonotype. The chain links TRBV7-9 to TRBJ1-2; the D is unclear. The V gene's germline CDR1 is SEHNR and CDR2 FQNEAQ (reference sequence). Trimming removed 5 bases from V and 8 bases from J, with 9 bases in between. The CDR3 sequence is 11 residues long. DNA for the CDR3: TGTGCCAGCAGCCGAAGAGGCGGCTACACCTTC. Encoded protein: CASSRRGGYTF.